The 8 T cell receptor beta chains below come from one sample, sequenced in a study of blood T cell repertoires in COVID-19. Clones were read by immunoSEQ multiplex PCR, and TCRdb kept only the in-frame ones, dropping some. The data show some 100,000 clones, almost 90% seen once. Sequencing was done on a sample of peripheral blood. Source of these receptors: a man in his forties or fifties with COVID-19, enrolled during active disease.

The V gene is TRBV5-5, the J gene TRBJ2-5; 8 bases line up with TRBD2. CDR1 and CDR2 from the germline V gene are SGHKS and YYEKEE (reference sequence). The CDR3 runs 14 residues. After removal of 2 bases from V and 6 bases from J, the junction contained 6 bases not matched to a gene. CDR3: CASSLPAGGQTQYF. The CDR3 DNA reads as TGTGCCAGCAGCTTACCCGCGGGGGGACAGACCCAGTACTTC.

The chain combines TRBV9 with TRBJ1-4; perhaps TRBD1 as D (5 bases). V was pared by 0 bases and J by 7 bases, with 16 bases between. Germline lookup yields CDR1 SGDLS and CDR2 YYNGEE. The CDR3 has 16 amino acids. CDR3 in amino acids: CASSVGRIAGTEKLFF. Here the CDR3 DNA reads TGTGCCAGCAGCGTAGGACGAATCGCGGGGACTGAAAAACTGTTTTTT.

This chain links TRBV6-2 or TRBV6-3 with TRBJ1-4, with 9 bases matching TRBD1. Germline CDR1 reads MNHEY; CDR2 reads SVGEGT. The CDR3 runs to 13 residues. V lost 4 bases, J lost 7 bases, and 1 base stayed unmatched. The CDR3 nucleotides are TGTGCCAGCAGTTCGACAGGGGGTGAAAAACTGTTTTTT. Amino acids: CASSSTGGEKLFF.

The V gene is TRBV24-1, the J gene TRBJ1-1; D perhaps matches TRBD1 (5 bases). Deletions cut 9 bases from V and 2 bases from J, with 15 bases between. This CDR3 has 14 residues. Germline V gene lookup returns CDR1 KGHDR and CDR2 SFDVKD. CDR3 residues: CATVFRVTNTEAFF. The CDR3 nucleotides read TGTGCCACCGTATTCAGGGTAACAAACACTGAAGCTTTCTTT.

The gene calls are TRBV23-1 and TRBJ2-3, with TRBD2 as a possible D gene (5 bases). TRBV23-1 is an ORF, and what it does is uncertain. The V end was cut by 6 bases, the J end by 5 bases, with 15 bases between. This CDR3 is 14 amino acids long. Here the CDR3 reads CASSLDWAQDTQYF. The CDR3 coding sequence is TGCGCCAGCAGCCTGGACTGGGCGCAAGATACGCAGTATTTT.

This clone was recorded once. The genes are TRBV4-2 and TRBJ2-1; 8 positions agree with TRBD2. CDR1 is LGHNA, CDR2 YNFKEQ, per germline. The CDR3 covers 16 residues. V lost 7 bases and J lost 0; bases outside the gene matches: 8. CDR3 DNA sequence: TGTGCCAGCACCCCGGCGGGGGGAAGCTCCTACAATGAGCAGTTCTTC. Its protein product is CASTPAGGSSYNEQFF.

This chain connects TRBV2 to TRBJ2-7; 10 bases are shared with TRBD1. CDR1 and CDR2 from the germline V gene are SNHLY and FYNNEI. V gave up 6 bases and J gave up 5 bases; unmatched junction bases: 7. The length of the CDR3 is 14 residues. CDR3 bases: TGTGCCAGCAGCCGGGACAGGGGTCCGAACGAGCAGTACTTC. It is translated as CASSRDRGPNEQYF.

This rearrangement joins TRBV27 to TRBJ2-6; tentatively, D is TRBD2 (6 bases). V was trimmed by 3 bases and J by 3 bases, leaving 9 bases between them. Germline V CDR1 and CDR2: MNHEY, SMNVEV (reference sequence). This CDR3 contains 15 residues. CDR3 bases: TGTGCCAGCAGTTTGGAGGGTAGTGGGGCCAACGTCCTGACTTTC. As protein: CASSLEGSGANVLTF.